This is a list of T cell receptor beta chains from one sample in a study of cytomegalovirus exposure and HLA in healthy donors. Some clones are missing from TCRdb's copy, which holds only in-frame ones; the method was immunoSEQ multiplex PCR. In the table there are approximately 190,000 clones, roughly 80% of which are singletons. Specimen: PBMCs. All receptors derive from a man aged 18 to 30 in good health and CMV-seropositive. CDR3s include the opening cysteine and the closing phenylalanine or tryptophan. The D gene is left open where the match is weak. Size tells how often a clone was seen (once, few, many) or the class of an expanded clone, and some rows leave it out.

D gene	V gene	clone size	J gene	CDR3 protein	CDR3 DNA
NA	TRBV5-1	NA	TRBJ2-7	CASSLDRYYEQYF	TGCGCCAGCAGCTTGGACAGATACTACGAGCAGTACTTC
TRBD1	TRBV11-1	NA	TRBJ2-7	CASSYSRGHYEQYF	TGTGCCAGCAGCTATAGCAGGGGGCACTACGAGCAGTACTTC
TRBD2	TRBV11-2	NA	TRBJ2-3	CASSRGLAGVPDTQYF	TGTGCCAGCAGCCGCGGACTAGCGGGAGTTCCAGATACGCAGTATTTT
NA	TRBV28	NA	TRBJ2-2	CASSEGGMGQRTGELFF	TGTGCCAGCAGTGAAGGGGGGATGGGACAGAGGACCGGGGAGCTGTTTTTT
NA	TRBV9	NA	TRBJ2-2	CASQRGGELFF	TGTGCCAGCCAGCGCGGAGGGGAGCTGTTTTTT
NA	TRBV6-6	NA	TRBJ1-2	CATSRRVSYGYTF	TGTGCCACTAGCCGGAGGGTGAGCTATGGCTACACCTTC
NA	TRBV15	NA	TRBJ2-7	CATSPRAGQYEQYF	TGTGCCACCAGCCCTCGGGCAGGGCAGTACGAGCAGTACTTC
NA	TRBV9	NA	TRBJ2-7	CASSPTGNSVSEQYF	TGTGCCAGCAGTCCCACCGGGAATAGTGTAAGTGAGCAGTACTTC
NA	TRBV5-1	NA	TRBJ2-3	CASSLGKGGDTTDTQYF	TGCGCCAGCAGCTTGGGGAAAGGGGGGGATACCACAGATACGCAGTATTTT
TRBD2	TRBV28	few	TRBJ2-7	CASSIGTSGYEQYF	TGTGCCAGCAGTATCGGGACTAGCGGCTACGAGCAGTACTTC
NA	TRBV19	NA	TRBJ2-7	CASSIWLANEQYF	TGTGCCAGTAGTATATGGCTAGCGAACGAGCAGTACTTC
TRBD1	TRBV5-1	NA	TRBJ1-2	CASSLGGTGSANYGYTF	TGCGCCAGCAGCTTGGGGGGGACAGGGAGTGCTAACTATGGCTACACCTTC
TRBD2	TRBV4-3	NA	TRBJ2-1	CASSLTSGSYNEQFF	TGCGCCAGCAGCCTTACTAGCGGGAGTTACAATGAGCAGTTCTTC
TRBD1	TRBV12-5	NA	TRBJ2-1	CASGAPPVDRAYNEQFF	TGTGCTAGTGGTGCCCCACCTGTGGACAGGGCCTACAATGAGCAGTTCTTC
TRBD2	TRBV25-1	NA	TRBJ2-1	CASSLGLGEQFF	TGTGCCAGCAGTTTGGGACTAGGTGAGCAGTTCTTC
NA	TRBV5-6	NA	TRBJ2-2	CASSSRTGELFF	TGTGCCAGCAGCTCCCGCACCGGGGAGCTGTTTTTT
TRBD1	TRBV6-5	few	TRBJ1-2	CASSSGQGGGYTF	TGTGCCAGCAGCTCGGGACAGGGAGGAGGCTACACCTTC